The sequence of this T cell receptor beta chain was determined in a study of blood T cell repertoires in COVID-19. The wider study: The United States, Italy and Spain provided the acute and convalescent COVID-19 samples. Sources were T cells, B-cell-depleted T cells, or PBMCs; the material itself was cDNA or gDNA.

V lost 7 bases to trimming and J lost 6 bases; unmatched junction nucleotides: 4. This CDR3 has 13 residues. The V gene's germline CDR1 is LGHDT and CDR2 YNNKEL (reference sequence). In the authors' methods: Amplifying reference gene primers gave estimates of nucleated cell counts. TCRdb keeps only in-frame clones here, not all; method: immunoSEQ multiplex PCR. D and trimming were read from the DNA, whereas the V and J calls and clone size are those reported in that table. This sample has some 460,000 clones; more than 85% occur once, and the top ten carry 4.3%. The chain uses TRBV3-1 (or the pseudogene TRBV3-2) and TRBJ2-1; TRBD1 agrees at 9 bases. The sequence derives from a woman in her thirties with acute or convalescent COVID-19. Material for sequencing was peripheral blood. The chain's CDR3 is CASTRQGVNEQFF. The CDR3 DNA reads TGTGCCAGCACCCGACAGGGGGTCAATGAGCAGTTCTTC.